This TCR beta chain was profiled in a study of T-cell reconstitution after alpha-beta-depleted transplantation in children. Points from the study as a whole: Expanded graft clones, several hundred of them, were reportedly the source of alpha-beta T cells about two months after transplant.

This clonotype came up many times. Antigen unknown. The library targeted TCRbeta and was prepared with unique molecular identifiers. TCRdb reprocessed the PCR reads via MiXCR and lists one record per CDR3 protein. The sample has fewer than 700,000 distinct CDR3 sequences, 10% to 15% seen once. V was cut by 6 bases and J by 6 bases, with 21 bases left in between. The CDR3 totals 14 residues. Germline V lookup: CDR1 SQVTM, CDR2 ANQGSEA. This TCR was sampled from a male patient younger than 18 who had a stem cell transplant for acute myeloid leukemia, so the T cells may come from the graft donor. The rearrangement joins TRBV29-1 to TRBJ2-7; D gene ambiguous. The specimen was PBMCs, mostly from graft donor cells, collected 360 days after TCRalphabeta/CD19-depleted stem cell transplant. The DNA for the CDR3 is TGCAGCGTCCTCGTCGTAGAGCCGGTCGGCGAGCAGTACTTC. This codes for CSVLVVEPVGEQYF.